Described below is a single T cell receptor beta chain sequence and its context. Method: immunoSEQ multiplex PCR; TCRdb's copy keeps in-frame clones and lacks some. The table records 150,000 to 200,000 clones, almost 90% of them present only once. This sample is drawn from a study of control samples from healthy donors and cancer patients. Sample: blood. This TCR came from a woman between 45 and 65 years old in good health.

The CDR3 sequence: CASSYPTDRVTNTEAFF. Here the CDR3 DNA reads TGTGCCAGCAGTTATCCCACCGACAGGGTTACGAACACTGAAGCTTTCTTT. The chain employs TRBV6-2 or TRBV6-3 and TRBJ1-1; the match to TRBD1 covers 7 bases. The ends lost 3 bases at V and 1 base at J; junction bases unmatched: 11. This CDR3 spans 17 amino acids. The germline CDR1 and CDR2 sequences are MNHEY and SVGEGT.